Listed here are 30 T cell receptor beta chains from one sample, sequenced in a study of T cells in Graves' hyperthyroidism and ophthalmopathy. From RNA transcripts, TCR beta CDR3 regions were amplified. First-round RT-PCR with HTBI primers amplified the TCR CDR3 region. TCRdb redid the calling of the multiplex PCR reads with MiXCR, one entry per CDR3 protein. There are about 290,000 distinct CDR3 sequences in the sample; 10% to 15% occur only once, and approximately 7.8% lies in the top ten. The sequencing sample was made of blood. The origin of the receptors is a woman aged 25 to 39 with Graves' hyperthyroidism that later progressed to Graves' ophthalmopathy.

The chain couples TRBV29-1 to TRBJ2-7; D uncertain. Per the germline V gene, CDR1 is SQVTM and CDR2 is ANQGSEA. This CDR3 comprises 13 residues. Trimming removed 4 bases from V and 2 bases from J, with 12 bases in between. This CDR3 is CSVVLDRAYEQYF. The CDR3 DNA sequence: TGCAGCGTTGTACTGGACCGAGCCTACGAGCAGTACTTC.

The rearrangement links TRBV13 to TRBJ1-1; a possible D gene is TRBD1 (6 bases). The V gene lost 5 bases and the J gene lost 0 bases, with 16 bases spanning the gap. This CDR3 is 16 amino acids long. Germline CDR1 is PRHDT and CDR2 is FYEKMQ (reference sequence). The CDR3 here is CASSPEGGGMNTEAFF. The CDR3 DNA reads as TGTGCCAGCAGCCCCGAAGGGGGGGGTATGAACACTGAAGCTTTCTTT.

This clonotype was counted many times. The CDR3 nucleotides read TGCAGTGCTAGTAATCTCCCCTTTGTCGGGGGGGAGCTGTTTTTT. Residues: CSASNLPFVGGELFF. The rearrangement uses TRBV20-1 and TRBJ2-2; D uncertain. V shed 3 bases and J shed 8 bases, with 19 bases lying between them. CDR1 and CDR2 (germline): DFQATT, SNEGSKA (reference sequence). The CDR3 is 15 amino acids.

This clonotype was recorded at least ten times. The chain joins TRBV7-2 to TRBJ2-5; D perhaps matches TRBD2 (5 bases). The CDR3 is 15 residues long. Trimming pared 4 bases from V and 4 bases from J, leaving 16 bases between. The germline CDR1 and CDR2 sequences are SGHTA and FQGNSA. The CDR3 is CASSSRELPPETQYF. For the CDR3, the DNA is TGTGCCAGCAGCTCCCGGGAACTCCCCCCAGAGACCCAGTACTTC.

The chain is built from TRBV19 and TRBJ2-1, with 12 positions matching TRBD2. The CDR3 contains 18 residues. The V segment lost 7 bases and the J segment 7 bases; nucleotides outside the gene matches: 17. The germline V gene has CDR1 LNHDA and CDR2 SQIVND (reference sequence). Written as DNA, the CDR3 is TGTGCCAGTACAGGGCTAGCGGGAGGGGGAGTGGTTCTGAATGAGCAGTTCTTC. Translating gives CASTGLAGGGVVLNEQFF.

This clonotype has only a few counts. The CDR3 nucleotides read TGCAGCGTTGAAAGGGCTAGCGGGAGGGGTCCCAATGAGCAGTTCTTC. Translation gives CSVERASGRGPNEQFF. The chain has TRBV29-1 and TRBJ2-1, with 12 bases that match TRBD2. The V gene's germline CDR1 is SQVTM and CDR2 ANQGSEA. This CDR3 has 16 residues. The V gene end was trimmed by 2 bases and the J gene end by 6 bases; junction bases not matched to a gene: 8.

This clonotype has at least ten counts. The chain is built from TRBV27 and TRBJ1-3; D possibly corresponds to TRBD1 (6 bases). Germline V gives CDR1 MNHEY, CDR2 SMNVEV (reference sequence). Between the trimmed V and J ends, which lost 6 bases and 4 bases, there was a span of 19 bases. This CDR3 comprises 16 residues. CDR3: CASSLLAGEEGNTIYF. The CDR3, as DNA: TGTGCCAGCAGCCTGTTGGCAGGGGAGGAAGGAAACACCATATATTTT.

The chain joins TRBV6-1 to TRBJ2-7; D might be TRBD1 (6 bases). Germline-derived CDR1 and CDR2 are MNHNS and SASEGT. The ends were cut back, 2 bases at V and 1 base at J, with 9 bases in the middle. CDR3 length equals 14 residues. CDR3 sequence: CASSEQDSSYEQYF. The DNA of the CDR3 is TGTGCCAGCAGTGAACAGGACAGTTCCTACGAGCAGTACTTC.

The sample holds many counts of this clonotype. This chain joins TRBV28 and TRBJ2-7; D is uncertain. This CDR3 comprises 13 residues. Germline V gene lookup returns CDR1 MDHEN and CDR2 SYDVKM. Deletions cut 2 bases from V and 4 bases from J, with 9 bases between. This CDR3 reads CASSLRWGYEQYF. The CDR3 DNA sequence: TGTGCCAGCAGTTTACGGTGGGGATACGAGCAGTACTTC.

This clonotype was observed a handful of times. The genes are TRBV28 and TRBJ2-2, with 7 nucleotides matching TRBD2. Germline V CDR1 and CDR2: MDHEN, SYDVKM. The V segment lost 7 bases and the J segment 4 bases; nucleotides outside the gene matches: 12. The CDR3 is 16 amino acids. The CDR3 DNA follows: TGTGCCAGCAACCCTCTGGGGAGGGAAGGCACCGGGGAGCTGTTTTTT. Residues: CASNPLGREGTGELFF.

At least ten counts were recorded for this clonotype. Written as DNA, the CDR3 is TGCAGTGCTAGAGGCCTCGGAGCGGCCCGGGGGACCCAGTACTTC. This codes for CSARGLGAARGTQYF. This chain connects TRBV20-1 to TRBJ2-5; D may be TRBD2 (5 bases). CDR1 and CDR2 (germline): DFQATT, SNEGSKA (reference sequence). This CDR3 region has 15 residues. The V end was cut by 1 base, the J end by 7 bases, with 19 bases between.

The V gene is TRBV5-6, the J gene TRBJ1-3; D possibly corresponds to TRBD1 (5 bases). Trimming took off 1 base at V and 1 base at J, with 12 bases between the two ends. The CDR3 totals 16 residues. CDR1 is SGHDT, CDR2 YYEEEE, per germline. CDR3 protein: CASSLSPQGSGNTIYF. As DNA, the CDR3 is TGTGCCAGCAGCTTGTCACCCCAGGGTTCTGGAAACACCATATATTTT. The full variable domain, with the rest looked up from reference TRBV5-6 and TRBJ1-3, is DAGVTQSPTHLIKTRGQQVTLRCSPKSGHDTVSWYQQALGQGPQFIFQYYEEEERQRGNFPDRFSGHQFPNYSSELNVNALLLGDSALYLCASSLSPQGSGNTIYFGEGSWLTVV.

This clonotype was counted many times. The CDR3 bases are TGTGCCAGCTTATATCAGGGGGCCGGCTATGGCTACACCTTC. As protein: CASLYQGAGYGYTF. The V and J genes are TRBV2 and TRBJ1-2, with 8 nucleotides matching TRBD1. The germline V gene encodes CDR1 SNHLY and CDR2 FYNNEI. The V gene end was trimmed by 8 bases and the J gene end by 4 bases; junction bases not matched to a gene: 9. CDR3 size: 14 residues.

This clonotype was seen just once. The chain combines TRBV11-2 with TRBJ1-2, with D hard to call. The CDR3 is 12 amino acids. V lost 4 bases and J 8 bases, leaving 11 bases between the germline ends. Germline V gene lookup returns CDR1 SGHAT and CDR2 FQNNGV. The CDR3 nucleotides are TGTGCCAGCAGCTCAATGAGGGTCGGCTACACCTTC. Translating gives CASSSMRVGYTF.

The CDR3, as DNA: TGTGCCACCAGGGGGACTAGCGGGAACCTGGGGGGAGATACGCAGTATTTT. It specifies CATRGTSGNLGGDTQYF. The gene calls are TRBV24-1 and TRBJ2-3, with 13 positions matching TRBD2. The V and J ends lost 7 bases and 5 bases, in that order; junction bases with no gene match: 11. CDR1 KGHDR and CDR2 SFDVKD come from the germline V gene. The CDR3 consists of 17 residues.

This clonotype appeared many times. The gene calls are TRBV3-1 and TRBJ2-7; D unclear. The CDR3 consists of 13 residues. Germline assignment: CDR1 LGHDT and CDR2 YNNKEL (reference sequence). V shed 4 bases and J shed 3 bases, with 10 bases lying between them. The CDR3 sequence: CASSRALFYEQYF. DNA of the CDR3: TGTGCCAGCAGCCGCGCTCTTTTCTACGAGCAGTACTTC.

This clonotype was counted at least ten times. The chain couples TRBV11-2 to TRBJ2-5; D is unclear. This CDR3 contains 15 residues. CDR1 is SGHAT and CDR2 is FQNNGV in the germline V gene. Trimming pared 1 base from V and 4 bases from J, leaving 13 bases between. The CDR3 DNA sequence: TGTGCCAGCAGCTTAGGCAGTCCGACCGGAGAGACCCAGTACTTC. This sequence encodes CASSLGSPTGETQYF. Supplemented by reference TRBV11-2 and TRBJ2-5, the full variable domain reads EAGVAQSPRYKIIEKRQSVAFWCNPISGHATLYWYQQILGQGPKLLIQFQNNGVVDDSQLPKDRFSAERLKGVDSTLKIQPAKLEDSAVYLCASSLGSPTGETQYFGPGTRLLVL.

This clonotype was seen more than once but under ten times. This chain uses TRBV27 with TRBJ1-6; TRBD1 matches at 9 bases. Germline CDR1 and CDR2: MNHEY and SMNVEV (reference sequence). This CDR3 is built from 13 residues. V dropped 6 bases and J dropped 7; count of bases not matched to a gene: 1. In DNA, the CDR3 is TGTGCCAGCAGCGGACAGGGGAATTCACCCCTCCACTTT. Translated: CASSGQGNSPLHF.

There are many counts of this clonotype. The chain uses TRBV13 and TRBJ1-3; D unclear. Germline CDR1 and CDR2: PRHDT and FYEKMQ (reference sequence). Trimming removed 0 bases from V and 0 bases from J, with 6 bases in between. This CDR3 has 15 residues. Here the CDR3 reads CASSLGTYSGNTIYF. The DNA of the CDR3 is TGTGCCAGCAGCTTAGGGACCTACTCTGGAAACACCATATATTTT.

This clonotype appeared a few times. A much larger clonotype is one base distant, so this may be a read error. This chain uses TRBV7-2 with TRBJ2-3, with D possibly matching TRBD2 (6 bases). CDR3 length equals 15 residues. Germline lookup yields CDR1 SGHTA and CDR2 FQGNSA. The V gene lost 7 bases and the J gene lost 2 bases, with 16 bases spanning the gap. CDR3 sequence reads: CASNSRAGNTDTQYF. The CDR3 nucleotides read TGTGCCAGCAACTCGCGGGCGGGGAACACAGATACGCAGTATTTT.

This rearrangement joins TRBV19 to TRBJ1-4, with a possible D match to TRBD1 (6 bases). V lost 7 bases and J lost 4, with 13 bases in between. Germline V gene sequence: CDR1 LNHDA, CDR2 SQIVND (reference sequence). The CDR3 contains 14 residues. The CDR3 DNA reads as TGTGCCAGTACCCCGACAGGCCTTAATGAAAAACTGTTTTTT. It codes for CASTPTGLNEKLFF.

This clonotype was counted at least ten times. The chain combines TRBV2 with TRBJ2-5; TRBD1 aligns across 7 bases. The CDR3 totals 13 residues. V trimming: 8 bases; J trimming: 4 bases; junction bases outside the gene matches: 7. The germline V gene has CDR1 SNHLY and CDR2 FYNNEI. CDR3 protein: CASFQGVSETQYF. CDR3 in DNA: TGTGCCAGCTTTCAGGGGGTCTCAGAGACCCAGTACTTC.

This clonotype was seen repeatedly, ten times or more. The chain combines TRBV2 with TRBJ2-7, with TRBD2 as a possible D gene (5 bases). Per the germline V gene, CDR1 is SNHLY and CDR2 is FYNNEI. CDR3 length: 14 residues. With 7 bases removed from V and 1 base from J, the gap between germline ends came to 14 bases. CDR3 sequence (DNA): TGTGCCAGCAACCCTGGACTGCTTTCCTACGAGCAGTACTTC. Amino acids: CASNPGLLSYEQYF. The full variable domain, in which reference TRBV2 and TRBJ2-7 provide the parts outside the CDR3, is EPEVTQTPSHQVTQMGQEVILRCVPISNHLYFYWYRQILGQKVEFLVSFYNNEISEKSEIFDDQFSVERPDGSNFTLKIRSTKLEDSAMYFCASNPGLLSYEQYFGPGTRLTVT.

In its sample, this clonotype was seen many times. V is TRBV6-6 and J is TRBJ2-3; tentative D call: TRBD1 (5 bases). There are 15 residues in the CDR3. Trimming shortened V by 2 bases and J by 2 bases, and 11 bases separated the two germline ends. Germline values: CDR1 MNHNY, CDR2 SVGAGI (reference sequence). The CDR3 loop is CASSYEGRDTDTQYF. CDR3 bases: TGTGCCAGCAGTTACGAAGGCAGGGACACAGATACGCAGTATTTT.

There are many counts of this clonotype. The V and J genes are TRBV7-2 and TRBJ2-3; D gene unclear. V lost 1 base and J 0 bases, leaving 5 bases between the germline ends. Germline loops: CDR1 SGHTA, CDR2 FQGNSA. The CDR3 totals 14 residues. CDR3 sequence (DNA): TGTGCCAGCAGCTTAGTAACTAGCACAGATACGCAGTATTTT. Residues: CASSLVTSTDTQYF. The full variable domain, with the rest looked up from reference TRBV7-2 and TRBJ2-3, is GAGVSQSPSNKVTEKGKDVELRCDPISGHTALYWYRQSLGQGLEFLIYFQGNSAPDKSGLPSDRFSAERTGGSVSTLTIQRTQQEDSAVYLCASSLVTSTDTQYFGPGTRLTVL.

The sample holds many counts of this clonotype. CDR3 loop: CASRKGTNEKLFF. The CDR3, as DNA: TGTGCCAGCCGAAAGGGGACTAATGAAAAACTGTTTTTT. This chain links TRBV2 with TRBJ1-4; tentatively, D is TRBD1 (5 bases). Trimming cost V 8 bases and J 2 bases, with 9 bases left between them. Germline V lookup: CDR1 SNHLY, CDR2 FYNNEI. This CDR3 contains 13 residues.

This clonotype has more than one count but fewer than ten. The chain couples TRBV19 to TRBJ1-5; 10 nucleotides match TRBD1. Trimming removed 2 bases from V and 1 base from J; junction bases left unmatched: 11. The CDR3 is 19 residues long. The V gene's germline CDR1 is LNHDA and CDR2 SQIVND (reference sequence). CDR3 loop: CASSIIALTGGRSNQPQHF. The CDR3 region has the DNA TGTGCCAGTAGTATAATTGCACTGACAGGGGGCCGCAGCAATCAGCCCCAGCATTTT. Full variable domain (missing parts from reference TRBV19 and TRBJ1-5): DGGITQSPKYLFRKEGQNVTLSCEQNLNHDAMYWYRQDPGQGLRLIYYSQIVNDFQKGDIAEGYSVSREKKESFPLTVTSAQKNPTAFYLCASSIIALTGGRSNQPQHFGDGTRLSIL.

Many counts were recorded for this clonotype. The chain carries TRBV18 and TRBJ1-1; D is undetermined. The germline V gene has CDR1 KGHSH and CDR2 LQKENI. V was pared by 0 bases and J by 5 bases, with 7 bases between. The CDR3 sequence is 13 residues long. This CDR3 reads CASSPPAGTEAFF. CDR3 bases: TGTGCCAGCTCACCACCCGCGGGGACTGAAGCTTTCTTT.

There are many counts of this clonotype. The chain couples TRBV7-2 to TRBJ2-2; 12 bases line up with TRBD2. Germline V CDR1 and CDR2: SGHTA, FQGNSA. This CDR3 has 15 residues. The ends lost 4 bases at V and 6 bases at J; junction bases unmatched: 3. This CDR3 is CASSSSSGRAGELFF. The CDR3 coding sequence is TGTGCCAGCAGCTCCTCTAGCGGGAGGGCCGGGGAGCTGTTTTTT.

This clonotype has at least ten counts. The V call is TRBV19, the J call TRBJ2-1; 9 bases map to TRBD2. The ends lost 5 bases at V and 1 base at J; junction bases unmatched: 12. The CDR3 spans 18 residues. Per the germline V gene, CDR1 is LNHDA and CDR2 is SQIVND (reference sequence). CDR3 residues: CASSPGRNSGRSYNEQFF. The DNA of the CDR3 is TGTGCCAGTAGTCCGGGGAGGAATAGCGGGAGATCCTACAATGAGCAGTTCTTC.